Listed below are T cell receptor beta chains from one sample, sequenced in a study of blood T cell repertoires in COVID-19. This table comes from immunoSEQ multiplex PCR, and its TCRdb copy is limited to in-frame clones, with some not included. The sample includes 120,000 to 150,000 clones, about four fifths seen only once; the top ten take roughly 9%. Sequenced input: peripheral blood. The receptor source for this set is a woman aged 80 or over in a cohort sampled during active or convalescent COVID-19. Both conserved end residues are part of each CDR3. Fields, in order: V gene, CDR3 length, CDR3 protein.

V: TRBV3-1/TRBV3-2; length: 11; CDR3: CASSQAGMAFF
V: TRBV5-6; length: 16; CDR3: CASSSTPGTFRSPLHF
V: TRBV7-9; length: 13; CDR3: CASSVGSGTTNYF
V: TRBV6-1; length: 14; CDR3: CASSEALQGSPLHF
V: TRBV6-5; length: 11; CDR3: CASSYFDEQFF
V: TRBV27; length: 14; CDR3: CASSFFGSNTEAFF
V: TRBV4-1; length: 16; CDR3: CASSQSGTSGGETQYF
V: TRBV5-4; length: 16; CDR3: CASSPQVAGANNEQFF
V: TRBV10-2; length: 16; CDR3: CASSFGTGSSTDTQYF
V: TRBV19; length: 17; CDR3: CASIRVAGGLATGELFF
V: TRBV18; length: 16; CDR3: CASSPYRPTETRGYTF
V: TRBV7-2; length: 14; CDR3: CASSFQTGQETQYF
V: TRBV9; length: 14; CDR3: CASSAYRGHGELFF
V: TRBV27; length: 12; CDR3: CASSPLFSPLHF
V: TRBV7-9; length: 15; CDR3: CASSLVASRGRSAFF
V: TRBV5-6; length: 16; CDR3: CASRAGGFVKNTEAFF
V: TRBV7-2; length: 13; CDR3: CASSSLSGNTIYF
V: TRBV20-1; length: 11; CDR3: CSARQEAIQYF
V: TRBV18; length: 14; CDR3: CASSQLTGSETQYF
V: TRBV19; length: 16; CDR3: CASSRQGRVPNYGYTF
V: TRBV6-4; length: 12; CDR3: CASTQGINGYTF
V: TRBV7-9; length: 11; CDR3: CASSPGVAQYF
V: TRBV19; length: 13; CDR3: CASSEASTDTQYF
V: TRBV5-5; length: 16; CDR3: CASSQGTLSSYNEQFF
V: TRBV4-2; length: 17; CDR3: CASSQEAHSRYNSPLHF
V: TRBV3-1/TRBV3-2; length: 13; CDR3: CASSQGFRDEQYF
V: TRBV19; length: 14; CDR3: CASVGRAQNTEAFF
V: TRBV7-2; length: 14; CDR3: CASSLLSGSETQYF
V: TRBV5-5; length: 13; CDR3: CASRSGSGPSQYF
V: TRBV5-1; length: 13; CDR3: CASSPQGDYGYTF
V: TRBV5-6; length: 18; CDR3: CASTQLWIAGGPRETQYF
V: TRBV29-1; length: 13; CDR3: CSVGQGQTGELFF
V: TRBV6-5; length: 13; CDR3: CASSWVGGHEQFF
V: TRBV7-9; length: 16; CDR3: CASSPATGGRNNEQFF
V: TRBV18; length: 13; CDR3: CASSIQTEETQYF
V: TRBV9; length: 15; CDR3: CASSVAGNSYNEQFF
V: TRBV2; length: 13; CDR3: CASSGTGGYGYTF
V: TRBV7-9; length: 13; CDR3: CAGGRPNNYGYTF
V: TRBV5-5; length: 14; CDR3: CASSPTGGDSPLHF
V: TRBV4-1; length: 18; CDR3: CASSQETVYWGVNTEAFF
V: TRBV19; length: 16; CDR3: CASSSRLAGNTGELFF
V: TRBV5-1; length: 13; CDR3: CASSLAGDQPQHF
V: TRBV7-3; length: 21; CDR3: CASSEAGTGFFPSSGANVLTF
V: TRBV19; length: 16; CDR3: CASSYDGRTGGTEAFF
V: TRBV10-3; length: 16; CDR3: CAISELSGGLYNEQFF
V: TRBV18; length: 16; CDR3: CASSPTLTQANYGYTF
V: TRBV19; length: 13; CDR3: CASSIGQYNEQFF
V: TRBV2; length: 14; CDR3: CASEGQGKNTEAFF
V: TRBV13; length: 12; CDR3: CASSSKRQVQFF
V: TRBV19; length: 16; CDR3: CASSFAGQSKGYGYTF
V: TRBV6-2/TRBV6-3; length: 14; CDR3: CASSLATTYNEQFF
V: TRBV19; length: 15; CDR3: CASKSGGGYYNEQFF
V: TRBV11-2; length: 15; CDR3: CASSLEWQAQETQYF
V: TRBV7-9; length: 16; CDR3: CASSSDRQGSPDTQYF
V: TRBV28; length: 18; CDR3: CASSLVTSGGQSTDTQYF